The clone carrying this T cell receptor beta chain has ten or more counts. TCRdb re-called the 5' RACE reads through MiXCR, storing one row per CDR3 protein. The sample holds some 77,000 distinct CDR3 sequences; about 13% are singletons and the top ten take around 4.3%. This record comes from a study of neurological immune-mediated disorders. Between the trimmed V and J ends, which lost 0 bases and 4 bases, there was a span of 8 bases. Germline V gene sequence: CDR1 SGHRS, CDR2 YFSETQ. The CDR3 sequence is 14 residues long. Time point defined: longitudinal time-point 1 (baseline). The chain has TRBV5-1 and TRBJ2-1; the D is unclear. Input material: PBMCs. This clonotype originated in a female donor with HTLV-1-associated myelopathy (HAM/TSP). The DNA for the CDR3 is TGCGCCAGCAGCTTGGGGGATACGTACAATGAGCAGTTCTTC. The encoded protein is CASSLGDTYNEQFF.